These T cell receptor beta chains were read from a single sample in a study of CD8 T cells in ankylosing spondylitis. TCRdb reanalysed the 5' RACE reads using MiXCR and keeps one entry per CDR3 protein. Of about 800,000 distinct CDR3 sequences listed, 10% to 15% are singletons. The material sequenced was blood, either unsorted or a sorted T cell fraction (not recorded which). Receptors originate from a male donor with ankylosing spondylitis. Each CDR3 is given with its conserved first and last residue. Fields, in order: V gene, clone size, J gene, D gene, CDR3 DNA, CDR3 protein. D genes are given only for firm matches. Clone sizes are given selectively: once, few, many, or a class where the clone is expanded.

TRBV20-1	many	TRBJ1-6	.	TGCAGTGCTAGCGCGGAAGATAATTCACCCCTCCACTTT	CSASAEDNSPLHF
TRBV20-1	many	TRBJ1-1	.	TGCAGTGCTTCCAGGGGAGGAACTGAAGCTTTCTTT	CSASRGGTEAFF
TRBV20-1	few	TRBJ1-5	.	TGCAGTGCTAGTTTGGACAGTCTCGTTCGGCCCCAGCATTTT	CSASLDSLVRPQHF
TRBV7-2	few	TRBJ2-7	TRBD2	TGTGCCAGCAGCTTAGTAGCGACTAGCGGCCGCTACGAGCAGTACTTC	CASSLVATSGRYEQYF
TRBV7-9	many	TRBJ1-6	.	TGTGCCAGCAGTCTTCGGAAACCTAATTCACCCCTCCACTTT	CASSLRKPNSPLHF
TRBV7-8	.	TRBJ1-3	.	TGTGCCAGCAGCTTCTCGACAATTGGAAACACAATATATTTT	CASSFSTIGNTIYF
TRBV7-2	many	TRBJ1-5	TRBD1	TGTGCCAGCAGCTTACTCGGGACAGGGTCTAATCAGCCCCAGCATTTT	CASSLLGTGSNQPQHF
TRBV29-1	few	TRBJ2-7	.	TGCAGCGCAAACGACAGGGAGGGGGAGGAGCAGTACTTC	CSANDREGEEQYF
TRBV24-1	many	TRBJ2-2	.	TGTGCCACCGCGTCGGCCGGGGAGCTGTTTTTT	CATASAGELFF
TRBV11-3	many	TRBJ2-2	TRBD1	TGTGCCAGCAGCTTAGGGACAGGGGTCACCGGGGAGCTGTTTTTT	CASSLGTGVTGELFF
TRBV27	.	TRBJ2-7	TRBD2	TGTGCCAGCAGTTCCCGATTAGCGGGCCTCTCCTACGAGCAGTACTTC	CASSSRLAGLSYEQYF
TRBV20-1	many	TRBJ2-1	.	TGCAGTCCTCAGAGGGCCAATGAGCAGTTCTTC	CSPQRANEQFF
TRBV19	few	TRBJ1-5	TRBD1	TGTGCCAGTAGTGAGACAGGGGCCGGTCAGCCCCAGCATTTT	CASSETGAGQPQHF
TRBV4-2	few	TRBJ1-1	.	TGTGCCAGCAGCCAAGGTGTCTATCTCGGGGCTGAAGCTTTCTTT	CASSQGVYLGAEAFF
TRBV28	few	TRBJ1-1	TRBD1	TGTGCCAGCAGTCCCCGGACAGGGACTCGCATGAACACTGAAGCTTTCTTT	CASSPRTGTRMNTEAFF
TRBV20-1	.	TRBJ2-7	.	TGCAGTGCTAACCAGGGGGGGCTCAACGAGCAGTACTTC	CSANQGGLNEQYF
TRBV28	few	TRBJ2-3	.	TGTGCCAGCAGTGGAATTTCCAAGCCGGGAGATACGCAGTATTTT	CASSGISKPGDTQYF
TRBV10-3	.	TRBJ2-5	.	TGTGCCATCAGTGACGGGCAGGTCGGAAAGCGAGAGACCCAGTACTTC	CAISDGQVGKRETQYF
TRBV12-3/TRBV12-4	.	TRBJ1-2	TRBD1	TGTGCCAGCAGCTTCTTTCGGGACAGGGGAGAAAATGGCTACACCTTC	CASSFFRDRGENGYTF
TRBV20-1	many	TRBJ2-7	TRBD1	TGCAGTGCTCCCAGGACAGGGGACAACTCCTACGAGCAGTACTTC	CSAPRTGDNSYEQYF
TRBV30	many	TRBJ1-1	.	TGTGCCTGGAGTGTAAATTTTTACCGTGTGATGGGGAAAGCTTTCTTT	CAWSVNFYRVMGKAFF
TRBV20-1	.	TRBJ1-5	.	TGCAGTGCTAGAGAGGCCCTTAGGGGGTACGGGAGCAATCAGCCCCAGCATTTT	CSAREALRGYGSNQPQHF
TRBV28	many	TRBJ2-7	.	TGTGCCAGCAGTCCGGGCTTCTACGAGCAGTACTTC	CASSPGFYEQYF
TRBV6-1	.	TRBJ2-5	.	TGTGCCAGCAGTCCGGGTCTCTGGGCGGAGACCCAGTACTTC	CASSPGLWAETQYF
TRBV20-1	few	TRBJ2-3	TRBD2	TGCAGTGCCGTCCGTGCGAGCGGGAGAACAGATACGCAGTATTTT	CSAVRASGRTDTQYF
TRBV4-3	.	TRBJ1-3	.	TGCGCCAGCAGCCAAAGTAATGGAAACACCATATATTTT	CASSQSNGNTIYF
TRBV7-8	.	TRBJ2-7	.	TGTGCCAGCAGCTTAGGTGCGGCGCGTCCCTACGAGCAGTACTTC	CASSLGAARPYEQYF
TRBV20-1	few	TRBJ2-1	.	TGCAGTGCTAGTGAAGGGTCCCAGTTCTTC	CSASEGSQFF
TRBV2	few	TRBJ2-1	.	TGTGCCAGCCAGCCGGTGCCTAGGGAGAATGAGCAGTTCTTC	CASQPVPRENEQFF
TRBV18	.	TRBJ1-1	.	TGTGCCAGCTCACCAATGGTCGGTGGGAGCACTGAAGCTTTCTTT	CASSPMVGGSTEAFF
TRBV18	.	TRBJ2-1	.	TGTGCCAGCTCAAAATCCCGACAAGACAATGAGCAGTTCTTC	CASSKSRQDNEQFF
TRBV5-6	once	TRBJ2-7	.	TGTGCCAGCAGCTCGAGGGGCGGGAAGGTCGGCGAGCAGTACTTC	CASSSRGGKVGEQYF
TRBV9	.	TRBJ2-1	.	TGTGCCAGCAGCGCCGGCGGGACTTTCTCCTACAATGAGCAGTTCTTC	CASSAGGTFSYNEQFF
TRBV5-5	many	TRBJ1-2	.	TGTGCCAGCAGTTCACAGCTGGACTATGGCTACACCTTC	CASSSQLDYGYTF
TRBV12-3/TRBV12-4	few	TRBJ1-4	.	TGTGCCAGCAGTCTGTTCCCACCGGGGAATAATGAAAAACTGTTTTTT	CASSLFPPGNNEKLFF
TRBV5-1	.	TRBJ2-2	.	TGCGCCAGCAGCATCAAGAACACCGGGGAGCTGTTTTTT	CASSIKNTGELFF
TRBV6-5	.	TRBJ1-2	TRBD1	TGTGCCAGCAGTAACTACAGGGGACTCAGCTACACCTTC	CASSNYRGLSYTF
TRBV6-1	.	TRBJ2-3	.	TGTGCCGCCCGGCGGGACGGCACAGATACGCAGTATTTT	CAARRDGTDTQYF
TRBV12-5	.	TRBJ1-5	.	TGTGCTAGTGGTTATCCCAGGCAGCCCCAGCATTTT	CASGYPRQPQHF
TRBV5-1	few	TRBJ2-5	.	TGCGCCAGCAGCTTTCCCCCGACCAACGGAGAGACCCAGTACTTC	CASSFPPTNGETQYF
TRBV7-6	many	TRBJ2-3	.	TGTGCCAGCAGCAAAATAGAGGATACGCAGTATTTT	CASSKIEDTQYF
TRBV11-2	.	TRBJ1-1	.	TGTGCCAGCAGCACCCTTAGGGGCGGCACTGAAGCTTTCTTT	CASSTLRGGTEAFF
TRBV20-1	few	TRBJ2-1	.	TGCAGTGCGGGAGTAGCCCGTTCCACTTACAATGAGCAGTTCTTC	CSAGVARSTYNEQFF
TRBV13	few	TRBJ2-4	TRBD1	TGTGCCAGCAGCCCATGGGACAGAGTAGCCAAAAACATTCAGTACTTC	CASSPWDRVAKNIQYF
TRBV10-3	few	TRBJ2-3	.	TGTGCCTACGGATTGGGGGGGCAGGATACGCAGTATTTT	CAYGLGGQDTQYF
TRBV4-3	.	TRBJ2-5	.	TGCGCCAGCAGCCAAGCAGGGGGAGGAGAGACCCAGTACTTC	CASSQAGGGETQYF
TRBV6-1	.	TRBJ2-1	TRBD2	TGTGCCAGCACCGAACTAGCGGGGCGGGAAGAGCAGTTCTTC	CASTELAGREEQFF
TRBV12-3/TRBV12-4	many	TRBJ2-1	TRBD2	TGTGCCAGCAGCCGGAGCGGGAGTGACAATGAGCAGTTCTTC	CASSRSGSDNEQFF
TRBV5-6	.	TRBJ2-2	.	TGTGCCAGCAGCTTCCGCCCGGGAGCGAACACCGGGGAGCTGTTTTTT	CASSFRPGANTGELFF
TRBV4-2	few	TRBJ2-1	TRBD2	TGTGCCAGCAGCCAAGTTCCTCTAGCGGGAGGGCCCAATGAGCAGTTCTTC	CASSQVPLAGGPNEQFF
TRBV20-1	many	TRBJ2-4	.	TGCAGTGCTAGTGGGGCACCAGCAGCCAAAAACATTCAGTACTTC	CSASGAPAAKNIQYF
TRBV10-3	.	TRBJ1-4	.	TGTGCCATCAGTGGGCCCAATGAAAAACTGTTTTTT	CAISGPNEKLFF
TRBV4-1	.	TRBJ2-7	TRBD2	TGCGCCAGCAGCCAAGAGCCAGCGGGGGCCTTCGGGGAGCAGTACTTC	CASSQEPAGAFGEQYF
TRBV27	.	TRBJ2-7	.	TGTGCCAGCAGTTCCATAGGGGCAGGAAGCTACGAGCAGTACTTC	CASSSIGAGSYEQYF
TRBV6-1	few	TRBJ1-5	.	TGTGCCAGCAGTAAGGTTTCACTGACTCAGCCCCAGCATTTT	CASSKVSLTQPQHF
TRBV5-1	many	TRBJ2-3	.	TGCGCCAGCAGCTTGGGAGGGTTTCGCGATACGCAGTATTTT	CASSLGGFRDTQYF
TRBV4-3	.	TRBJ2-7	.	TGCGCCAGCAGCCAAGAAGTCCCGAGCAACGAGCAGTACTTC	CASSQEVPSNEQYF
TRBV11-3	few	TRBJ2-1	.	TGTGCCAGCAGTCAGGACCAAAACAATGAGCAGTTCTTC	CASSQDQNNEQFF
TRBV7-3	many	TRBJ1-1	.	TGTGCCAGCAGCTTGGCCCCCCCCGCTGAAGCTTTCTTT	CASSLAPPAEAFF
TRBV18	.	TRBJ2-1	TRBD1	TGTGCCAGCTCATCTCGTCCCGGGACAGGGCCGGGGGAGCAGTTCTTC	CASSSRPGTGPGEQFF